The 3 T cell receptor beta chains below all came from one sample that was sequenced in a study of neurological immune-mediated disorders. TCRdb reanalysed the 5' RACE reads using MiXCR and keeps one entry per CDR3 protein. The sample yields about 35,000 distinct CDR3 sequences, less than 5% seen once. Input material: PBMCs. Receptors were obtained from a man younger than 45 with multiple sclerosis.

In its sample, this clonotype was seen many times. This rearrangement joins TRBV5-1 to TRBJ2-2; D ambiguous. Trimming shortened V by 2 bases and J by 1 base, and 12 bases separated the two germline ends. The CDR3 sequence is 16 residues long. Germline CDR1 is SGHRS and CDR2 is YFSETQ. This CDR3 reads CASSLADTRNTGELFF. The CDR3 DNA reads as TGCGCCAGCAGCTTAGCCGACACCCGGAACACCGGGGAGCTGTTTTTT.

Ten or more counts support this clonotype. This chain connects TRBV27 to TRBJ2-3, with TRBD1 matching over 7 bases. CDR3 size: 15 residues. With 8 bases clipped from V and 4 bases from J, the junction kept 12 bases outside the gene matches. Germline CDR1 reads MNHEY; CDR2 reads SMNVEV (reference sequence). CDR3: CASSNRGRRSDTQYF. The CDR3 region has the DNA TGTGCCAGCTCAAATAGGGGGCGCAGGTCAGATACGCAGTATTTT.

This clonotype occurred many times. This chain joins TRBV10-1 and TRBJ2-2; 9 bases are shared with TRBD2. J gave up 5 bases and V 2 bases, and 6 bases lay outside the gene matches. Looked up from germline, CDR1 is WNHNN and CDR2 is SYGVQD (reference sequence). CDR3 size: 16 residues. CDR3 sequence: CASSEGLAGRTGELFF. The CDR3 DNA is TGCGCCAGCAGTGAGGGGCTAGCGGGGAGGACCGGGGAGCTGTTTTTT.